The source of this T cell receptor (beta chain) is a study of tumor T cells in aggressive B-cell lymphoma. Produced via immunoSEQ multiplex PCR; TCRdb's table is partial and in-frame only. The sample holds 8,400 or so clones, under 85% seen once. The trim removed 7 bases at V and 2 bases at J, leaving 7 bases unmatched. Germline-derived CDR1 and CDR2 are GTSNPN and SVGIG (reference sequence). This CDR3 contains 13 residues. Material: tumor tissue. The gene calls are TRBV30 and TRBJ2-7; 8 bases align to TRBD2. This sequence originates from an adult with diffuse large B cell lymphoma. CDR3 sequence (DNA): TGTGCCTACCAGCGGGAGCCGCCCTACGAGCAGTACTTC. Encoded protein: CAYQREPPYEQYF. The variable domain in full, with the rest retrieved from reference TRBV30 and TRBJ2-7, is SQTIHQWPATLVQPVGSPLSLECTVEGTSNPNLYWYRQAAGRGLQLLFYSVGIGQISSEVPQNLSASRPQDRQFILSSKKLLLSDSGFYLCAYQREPPYEQYFGPGTRLTVT.